The next 5 T cell receptor beta chains were all read from a single sample in a study of T cells after yellow fever vaccination. TCRdb reprocessed the 5' RACE reads via MiXCR and lists one record per CDR3 protein. The sample shows about 400,000 distinct CDR3 sequences, about 6% of them seen only once. The source material was PBMCs, sampled 5 days after the yellow fever booster vaccination. All receptors come from a man aged 30-40 years who received the YFV17D yellow fever vaccine.

In this sample, this clonotype turned up many times. The chain links TRBV6-1 to TRBJ2-3; 8 bases agree with TRBD2. CDR1 is MNHNS and CDR2 is SASEGT in the germline V gene. J lost 5 bases, V lost 6 bases, and 16 bases had no gene match. CDR3 length equals 17 residues. The CDR3 DNA reads as TGTGCCAGCAGCTCGCGGGGGGAGGGACTAGTTGGAGATACGCAGTATTTT. Translating it yields CASSSRGEGLVGDTQYF.

This clonotype was counted ten times or more. The chain has TRBV6-5 and TRBJ2-1, with D possibly matching TRBD2 (6 bases). The V end was cut by 0 bases, the J end by 9 bases, with 21 bases between. The CDR3 totals 17 residues. Germline CDR1 is MNHEY and CDR2 is SVGAGI. The CDR3, as DNA: TGTGCCAGCAGTTACTCGATTACGCGGGGCCAGGGAATTGAGCAGTTCTTC. Amino acid sequence: CASSYSITRGQGIEQFF.

The sample holds a few counts of this clonotype. The CDR3 DNA reads as TGTGCCAGCAGCCCCCTGGTGCTCTCTGGGGCCAACGTCCTGACTTTC. It translates to CASSPLVLSGANVLTF. The chain is built from TRBV9 and TRBJ2-6; D is uncertain. Germline loops: CDR1 SGDLS, CDR2 YYNGEE. V shed 4 bases and J shed 0 bases, with 11 bases lying between them. CDR3 length: 16 residues.

This clonotype has a handful of counts. The chain employs TRBV7-2 and TRBJ2-2, with 7 bases matching TRBD2. The CDR3 is 14 amino acids. Germline V gene data show CDR1 as SGHTA and CDR2 as FQGNSA. V was clipped by 4 bases and J by 9 bases; unmatched bases: 8. The CDR3 protein is CASSSGYSGRELFF. The CDR3 region has the DNA TGTGCCAGCAGCTCCGGTTACAGCGGGAGGGAGCTGTTTTTT.

This clonotype has a count of ten or more. The V call is TRBV28, the J call TRBJ2-7; TRBD2 aligns across 14 bases. After removal of 3 bases from V and 1 base from J, the junction contained 11 bases not matched to a gene. CDR3 length: 19 residues. The germline V gene encodes CDR1 MDHEN and CDR2 SYDVKM. CDR3 region: CASSFRLAGGPTRSYEQYF. The CDR3 coding sequence is TGTGCCAGCAGTTTCCGACTAGCGGGAGGGCCAACAAGGTCCTACGAGCAGTACTTC.